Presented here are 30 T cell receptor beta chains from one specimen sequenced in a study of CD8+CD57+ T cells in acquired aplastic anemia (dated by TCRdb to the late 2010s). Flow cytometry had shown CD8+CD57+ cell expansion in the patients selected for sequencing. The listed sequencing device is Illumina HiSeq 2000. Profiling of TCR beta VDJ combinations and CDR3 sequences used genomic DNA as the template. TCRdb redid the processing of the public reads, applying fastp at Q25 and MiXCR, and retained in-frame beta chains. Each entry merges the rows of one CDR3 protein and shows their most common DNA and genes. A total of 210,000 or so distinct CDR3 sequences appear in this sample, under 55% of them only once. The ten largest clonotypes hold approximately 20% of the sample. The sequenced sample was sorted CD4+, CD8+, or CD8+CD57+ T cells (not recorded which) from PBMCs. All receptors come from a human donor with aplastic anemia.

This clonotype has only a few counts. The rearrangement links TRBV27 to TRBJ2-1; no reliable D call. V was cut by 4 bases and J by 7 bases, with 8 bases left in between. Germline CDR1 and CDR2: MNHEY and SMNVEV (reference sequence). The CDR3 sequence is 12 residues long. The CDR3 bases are TGTGCCAGCAGTTCCAGTGGGAATGAGCAGTTCTTC. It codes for CASSSSGNEQFF.

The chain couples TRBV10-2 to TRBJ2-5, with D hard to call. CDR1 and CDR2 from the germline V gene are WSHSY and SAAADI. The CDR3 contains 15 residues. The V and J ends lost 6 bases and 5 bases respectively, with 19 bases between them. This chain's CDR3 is CASSLASGVGETQYF. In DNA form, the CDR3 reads TGCGCCAGCAGCTTGGCCAGTGGGGTAGGGGAGACCCAGTACTTC.

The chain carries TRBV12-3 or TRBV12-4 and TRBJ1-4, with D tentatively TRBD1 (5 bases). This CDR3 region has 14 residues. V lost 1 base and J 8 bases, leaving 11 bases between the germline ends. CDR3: CASSLGGAEEKLFF. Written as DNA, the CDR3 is TGTGCCAGCAGTTTAGGAGGGGCGGAAGAAAAACTGTTTTTT.

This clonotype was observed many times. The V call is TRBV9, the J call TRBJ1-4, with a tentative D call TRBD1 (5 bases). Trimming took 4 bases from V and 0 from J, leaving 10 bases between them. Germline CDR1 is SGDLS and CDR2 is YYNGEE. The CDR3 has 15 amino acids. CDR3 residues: CASSKATATNEKLFF. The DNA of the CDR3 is TGTGCCAGCAGCAAGGCGACAGCAACTAATGAAAAACTGTTTTTT.

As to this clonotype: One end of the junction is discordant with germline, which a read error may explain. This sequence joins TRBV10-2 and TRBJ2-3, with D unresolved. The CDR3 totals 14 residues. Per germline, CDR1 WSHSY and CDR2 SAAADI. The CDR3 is CASSPVASTDTQYF. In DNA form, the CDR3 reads TGTGCCAGCAGCCCGGTGGCAAGCACAGATACGCAGTATTTT.

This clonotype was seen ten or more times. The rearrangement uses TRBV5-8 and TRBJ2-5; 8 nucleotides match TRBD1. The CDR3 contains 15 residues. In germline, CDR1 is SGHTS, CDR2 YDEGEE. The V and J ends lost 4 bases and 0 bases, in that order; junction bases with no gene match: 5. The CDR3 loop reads CASSRQQGDQETQYF. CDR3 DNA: TGTGCCAGCAGCCGACAACAGGGGGACCAAGAGACCCAGTACTTC.

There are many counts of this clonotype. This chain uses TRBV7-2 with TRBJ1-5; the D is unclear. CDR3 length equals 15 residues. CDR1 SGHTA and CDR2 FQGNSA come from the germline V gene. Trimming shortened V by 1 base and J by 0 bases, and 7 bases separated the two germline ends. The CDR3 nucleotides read TGTGCCAGCAGCTTAGTACACGATAGCAATCAGCCCCAGCATTTT. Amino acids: CASSLVHDSNQPQHF.

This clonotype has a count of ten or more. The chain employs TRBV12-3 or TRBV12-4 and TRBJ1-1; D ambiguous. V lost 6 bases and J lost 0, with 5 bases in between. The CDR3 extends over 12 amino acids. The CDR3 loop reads CASSPMNTEAFF. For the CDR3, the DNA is TGTGCCAGCAGCCCTATGAACACTGAAGCTTTCTTT.

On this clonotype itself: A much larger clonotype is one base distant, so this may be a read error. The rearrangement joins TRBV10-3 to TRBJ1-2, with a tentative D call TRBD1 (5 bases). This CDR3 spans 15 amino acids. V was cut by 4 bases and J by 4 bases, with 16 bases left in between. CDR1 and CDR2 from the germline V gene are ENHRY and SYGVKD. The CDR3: CAISGHRLPSYGYTF. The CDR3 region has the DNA TGTGCCATCAGTGGGCACAGGTTGCCGTCCTATGGCTACACCTTC.

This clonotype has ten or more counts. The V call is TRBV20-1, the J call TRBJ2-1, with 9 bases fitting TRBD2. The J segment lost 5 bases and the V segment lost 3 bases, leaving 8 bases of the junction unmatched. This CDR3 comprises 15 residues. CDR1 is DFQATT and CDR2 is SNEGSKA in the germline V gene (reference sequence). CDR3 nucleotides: TGCAGTGCTAGCTCCGCGGGGGGGCACCACAATGAGCAGTTCTTC. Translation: CSASSAGGHHNEQFF.

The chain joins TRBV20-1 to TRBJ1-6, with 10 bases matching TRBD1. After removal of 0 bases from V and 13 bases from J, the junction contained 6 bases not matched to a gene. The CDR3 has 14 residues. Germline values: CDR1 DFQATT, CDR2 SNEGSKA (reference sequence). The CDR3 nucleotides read TGCAGTGCTAGAGATCAGACAGGGGGCAGGCCCCTCCACTTT. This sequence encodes CSARDQTGGRPLHF.

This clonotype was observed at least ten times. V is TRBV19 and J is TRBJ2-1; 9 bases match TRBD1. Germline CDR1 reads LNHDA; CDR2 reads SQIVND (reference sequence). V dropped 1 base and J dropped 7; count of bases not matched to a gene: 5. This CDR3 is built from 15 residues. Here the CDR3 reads CASSIGTGEANEQFF. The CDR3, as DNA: TGTGCCAGTAGTATAGGGACAGGGGAGGCGAATGAGCAGTTCTTC.

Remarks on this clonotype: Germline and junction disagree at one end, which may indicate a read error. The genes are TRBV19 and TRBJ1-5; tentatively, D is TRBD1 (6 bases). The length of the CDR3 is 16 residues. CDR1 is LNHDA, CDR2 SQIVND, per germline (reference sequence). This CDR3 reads CSARRTPGTLNQPQHF. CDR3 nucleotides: TGCAGTGCTAGAAGGACCCCCGGGACACTAAATCAGCCCCAGCATTTT. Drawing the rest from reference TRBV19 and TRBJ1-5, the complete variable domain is DGGITQSPKYLFRKEGQNVTLSCEQNLNHDAMYWYRQDPGQGLRLIYYSQIVNDFQKGDIAEGYSVSREKKESFPLTVTSAQKNPTAFYLCSARRTPGTLNQPQHFGDGTRLSIL.

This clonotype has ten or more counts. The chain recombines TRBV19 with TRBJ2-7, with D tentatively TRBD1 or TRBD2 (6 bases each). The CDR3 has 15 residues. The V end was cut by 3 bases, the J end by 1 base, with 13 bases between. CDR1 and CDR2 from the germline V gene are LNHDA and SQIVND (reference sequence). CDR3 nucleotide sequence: TGTGCCAGTAGTATGGGGGGCGGCCAATCCTACGAGCAGTACTTC. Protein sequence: CASSMGGGQSYEQYF.

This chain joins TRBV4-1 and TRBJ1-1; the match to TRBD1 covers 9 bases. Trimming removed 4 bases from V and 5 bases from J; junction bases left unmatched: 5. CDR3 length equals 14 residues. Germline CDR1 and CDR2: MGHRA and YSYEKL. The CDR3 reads CASSPDRGGTEAFF. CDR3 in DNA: TGCGCCAGCAGCCCGGACAGGGGTGGGACTGAAGCTTTCTTT.

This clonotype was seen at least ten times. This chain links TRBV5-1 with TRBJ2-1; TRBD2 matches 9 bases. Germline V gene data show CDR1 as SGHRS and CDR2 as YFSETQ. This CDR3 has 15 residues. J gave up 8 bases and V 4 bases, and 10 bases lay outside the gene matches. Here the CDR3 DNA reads TGCGCCAGCAGCCTCTTAGCGGGGGAAGGGGATGAGCAGTTCTTC. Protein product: CASSLLAGEGDEQFF.

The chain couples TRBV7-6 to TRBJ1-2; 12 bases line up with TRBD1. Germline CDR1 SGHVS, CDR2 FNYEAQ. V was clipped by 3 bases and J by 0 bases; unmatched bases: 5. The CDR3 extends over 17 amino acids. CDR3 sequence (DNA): TGTGCCAGCAGCTTCGGGACAGGGGGCAGGACTAACTATGGCTACACCTTC. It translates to CASSFGTGGRTNYGYTF.

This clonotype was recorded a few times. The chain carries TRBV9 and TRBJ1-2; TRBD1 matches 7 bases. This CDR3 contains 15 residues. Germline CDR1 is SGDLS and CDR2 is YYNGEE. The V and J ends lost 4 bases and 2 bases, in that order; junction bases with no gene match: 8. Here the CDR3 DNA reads TGTGCCAGCAGCCCTTCCACGACAGGGAACTATGGCTACACCTTC. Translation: CASSPSTTGNYGYTF.

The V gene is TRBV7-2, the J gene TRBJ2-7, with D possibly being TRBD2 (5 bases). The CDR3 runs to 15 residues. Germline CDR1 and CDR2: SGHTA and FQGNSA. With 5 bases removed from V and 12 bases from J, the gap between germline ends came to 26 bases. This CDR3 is CASSPGGSGFSKRYF. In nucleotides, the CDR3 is TGTGCCAGCAGCCCTGGAGGTAGTGGGTTTTCGAAGCGGTACTTC. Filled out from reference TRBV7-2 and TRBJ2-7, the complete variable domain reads GAGVSQSPSNKVTEKGKDVELRCDPISGHTALYWYRQSLGQGLEFLIYFQGNSAPDKSGLPSDRFSAERTGGSVSTLTIQRTQQEDSAVYLCASSPGGSGFSKRYFGPGTRLTVT.

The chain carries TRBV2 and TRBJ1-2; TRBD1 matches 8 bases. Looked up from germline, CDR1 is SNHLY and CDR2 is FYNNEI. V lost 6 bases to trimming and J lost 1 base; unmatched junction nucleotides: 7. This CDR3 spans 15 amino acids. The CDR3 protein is CASRQDREVNYGYTF. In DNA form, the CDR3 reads TGTGCCAGCAGGCAGGACAGGGAAGTTAACTATGGCTACACCTTC.

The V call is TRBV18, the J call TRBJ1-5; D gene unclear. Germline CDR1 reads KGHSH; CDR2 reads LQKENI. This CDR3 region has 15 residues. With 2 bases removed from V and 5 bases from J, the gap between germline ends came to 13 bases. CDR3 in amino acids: CASSPSPPSDQPQHF. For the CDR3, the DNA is TGTGCCAGCTCACCATCCCCGCCGTCTGATCAGCCCCAGCATTTT.

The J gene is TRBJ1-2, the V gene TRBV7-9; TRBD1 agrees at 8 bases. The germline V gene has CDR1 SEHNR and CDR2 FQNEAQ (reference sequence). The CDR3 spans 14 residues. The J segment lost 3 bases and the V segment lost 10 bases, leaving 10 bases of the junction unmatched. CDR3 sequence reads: CATLPGQAHYGYTF. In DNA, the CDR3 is TGTGCCACATTGCCGGGACAGGCACACTATGGCTACACCTTC.

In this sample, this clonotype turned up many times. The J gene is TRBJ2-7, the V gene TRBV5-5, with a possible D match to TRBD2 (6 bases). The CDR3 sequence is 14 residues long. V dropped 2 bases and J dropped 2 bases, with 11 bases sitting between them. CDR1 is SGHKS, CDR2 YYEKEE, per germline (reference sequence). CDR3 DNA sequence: TGTGCCAGCAGCTTCGGAGGGATGGCCTACGAGCAGTACTTC. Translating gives CASSFGGMAYEQYF.

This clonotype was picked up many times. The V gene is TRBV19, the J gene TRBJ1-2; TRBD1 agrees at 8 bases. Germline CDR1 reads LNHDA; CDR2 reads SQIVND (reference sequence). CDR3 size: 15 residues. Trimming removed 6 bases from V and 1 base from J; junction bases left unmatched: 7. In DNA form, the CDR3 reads TGTGCCAGTAGGGATGACAGGGGCGTTAACTATGGCTACACCTTC. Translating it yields CASRDDRGVNYGYTF.

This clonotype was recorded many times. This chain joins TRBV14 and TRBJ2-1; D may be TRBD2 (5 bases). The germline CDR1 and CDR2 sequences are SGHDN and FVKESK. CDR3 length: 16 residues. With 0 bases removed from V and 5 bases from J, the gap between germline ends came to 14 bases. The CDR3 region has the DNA TGTGCCAGCAGCCAAGAACGATCTAGCCGAAACAATGAGCAGTTCTTC. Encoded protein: CASSQERSSRNNEQFF.

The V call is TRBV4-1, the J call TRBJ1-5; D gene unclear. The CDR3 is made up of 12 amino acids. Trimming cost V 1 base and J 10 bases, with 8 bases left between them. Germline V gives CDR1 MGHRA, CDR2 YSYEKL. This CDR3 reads CASSQAEGPQHF. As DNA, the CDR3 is TGCGCCAGCAGCCAAGCAGAGGGACCCCAGCATTTT.

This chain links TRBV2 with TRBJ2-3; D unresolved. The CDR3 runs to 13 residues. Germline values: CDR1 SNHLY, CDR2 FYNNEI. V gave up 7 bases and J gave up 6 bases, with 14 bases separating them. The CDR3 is CASNGDSRDTQYF. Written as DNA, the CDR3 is TGTGCCAGCAATGGAGACTCCAGGGATACGCAGTATTTT.

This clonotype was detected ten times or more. The CDR3 spells CASSESRETQYF. For the CDR3, the DNA is TGTGCCAGCAGTGAATCTAGAGAGACCCAGTACTTC. This chain links TRBV6-1 with TRBJ2-5; D gene unclear. V was pared by 2 bases and J by 4 bases, with 5 bases between. This CDR3 is 12 amino acids long. CDR1 MNHNS and CDR2 SASEGT come from the germline V gene.

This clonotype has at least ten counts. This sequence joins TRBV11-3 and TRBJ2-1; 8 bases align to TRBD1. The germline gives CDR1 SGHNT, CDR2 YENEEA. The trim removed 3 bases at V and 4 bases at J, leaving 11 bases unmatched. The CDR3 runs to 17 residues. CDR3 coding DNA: TGTGCCAGCAGCTTGTCCAGGGGGCTAGTGGTGTACAATGAGCAGTTCTTC. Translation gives CASSLSRGLVVYNEQFF.

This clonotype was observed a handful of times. The DNA of the CDR3 is TGTGCCTCGTTCGAGGGGCAAACTGAAGCTTTCTTT. It is translated as CASFEGQTEAFF. This chain connects TRBV28 to TRBJ1-1; tentative D call: TRBD1 (5 bases). V lost 11 bases to trimming and J lost 5 bases, with 15 bases between them. The germline V gene has CDR1 MDHEN and CDR2 SYDVKM. The CDR3 has 12 residues.